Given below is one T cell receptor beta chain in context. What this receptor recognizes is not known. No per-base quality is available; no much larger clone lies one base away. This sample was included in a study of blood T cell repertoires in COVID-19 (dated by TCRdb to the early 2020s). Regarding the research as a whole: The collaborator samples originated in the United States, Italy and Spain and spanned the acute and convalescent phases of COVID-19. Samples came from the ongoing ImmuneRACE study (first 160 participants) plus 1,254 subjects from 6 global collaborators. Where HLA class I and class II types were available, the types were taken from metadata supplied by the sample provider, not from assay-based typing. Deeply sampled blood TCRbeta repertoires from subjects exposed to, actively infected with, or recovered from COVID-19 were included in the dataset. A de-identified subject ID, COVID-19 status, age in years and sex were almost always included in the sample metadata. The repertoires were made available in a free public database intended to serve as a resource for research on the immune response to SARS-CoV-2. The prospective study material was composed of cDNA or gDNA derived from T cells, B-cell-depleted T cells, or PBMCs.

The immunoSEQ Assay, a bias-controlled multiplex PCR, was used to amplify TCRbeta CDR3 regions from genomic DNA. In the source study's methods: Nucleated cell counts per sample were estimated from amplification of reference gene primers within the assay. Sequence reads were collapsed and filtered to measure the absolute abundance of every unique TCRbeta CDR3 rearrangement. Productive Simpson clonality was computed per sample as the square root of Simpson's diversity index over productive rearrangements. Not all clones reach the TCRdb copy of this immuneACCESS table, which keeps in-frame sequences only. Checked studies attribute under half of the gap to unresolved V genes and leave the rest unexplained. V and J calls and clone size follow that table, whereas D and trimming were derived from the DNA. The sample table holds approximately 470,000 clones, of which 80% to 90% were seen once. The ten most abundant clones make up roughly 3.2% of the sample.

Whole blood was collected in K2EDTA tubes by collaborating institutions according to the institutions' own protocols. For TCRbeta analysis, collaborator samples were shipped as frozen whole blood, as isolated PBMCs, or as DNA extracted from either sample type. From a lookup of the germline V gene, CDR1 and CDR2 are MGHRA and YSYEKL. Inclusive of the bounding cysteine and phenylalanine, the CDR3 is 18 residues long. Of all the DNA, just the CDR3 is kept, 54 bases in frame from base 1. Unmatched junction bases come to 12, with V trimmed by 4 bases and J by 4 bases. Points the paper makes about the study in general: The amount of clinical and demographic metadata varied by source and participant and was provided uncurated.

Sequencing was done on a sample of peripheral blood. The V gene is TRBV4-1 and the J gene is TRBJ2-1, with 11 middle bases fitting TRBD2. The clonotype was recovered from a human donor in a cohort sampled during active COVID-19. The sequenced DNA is TGCGCCAGCAGCCGTCGCACTAGCGGGAGTGGGGGGTACAATGAGCAGTTCTTC. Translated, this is CASSRRTSGSGGYNEQFF.